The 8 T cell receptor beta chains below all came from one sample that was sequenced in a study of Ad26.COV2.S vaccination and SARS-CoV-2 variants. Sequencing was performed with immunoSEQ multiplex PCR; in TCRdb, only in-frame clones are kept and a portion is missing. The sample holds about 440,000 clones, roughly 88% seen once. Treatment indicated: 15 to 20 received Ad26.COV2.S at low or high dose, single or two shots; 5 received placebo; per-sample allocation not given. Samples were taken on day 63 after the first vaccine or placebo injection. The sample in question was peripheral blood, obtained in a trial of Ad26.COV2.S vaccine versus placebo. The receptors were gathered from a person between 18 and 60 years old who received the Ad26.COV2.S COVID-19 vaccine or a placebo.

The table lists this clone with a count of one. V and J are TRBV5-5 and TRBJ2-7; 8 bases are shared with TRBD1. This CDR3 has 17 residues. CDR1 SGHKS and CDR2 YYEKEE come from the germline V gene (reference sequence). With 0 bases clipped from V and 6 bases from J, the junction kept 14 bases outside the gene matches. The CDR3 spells CASSLVPMRDRLGEQYF. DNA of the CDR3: TGTGCCAGCAGCTTGGTCCCCATGCGGGACAGGTTAGGCGAGCAGTACTTC.

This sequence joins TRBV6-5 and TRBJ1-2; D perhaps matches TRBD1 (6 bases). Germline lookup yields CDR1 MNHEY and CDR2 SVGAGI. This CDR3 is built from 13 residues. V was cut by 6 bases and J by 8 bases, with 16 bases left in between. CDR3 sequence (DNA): TGTGCCAGCAGCGCAGGGACACAGCGGGGCTACACCTTC. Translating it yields CASSAGTQRGYTF.

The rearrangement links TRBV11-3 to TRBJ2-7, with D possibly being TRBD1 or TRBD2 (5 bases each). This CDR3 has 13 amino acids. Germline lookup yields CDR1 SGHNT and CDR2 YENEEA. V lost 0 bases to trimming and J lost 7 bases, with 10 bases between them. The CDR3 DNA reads TGTGCCAGCAGCTTAGATGAGGGGCGGGAGCAGTACTTC. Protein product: CASSLDEGREQYF.

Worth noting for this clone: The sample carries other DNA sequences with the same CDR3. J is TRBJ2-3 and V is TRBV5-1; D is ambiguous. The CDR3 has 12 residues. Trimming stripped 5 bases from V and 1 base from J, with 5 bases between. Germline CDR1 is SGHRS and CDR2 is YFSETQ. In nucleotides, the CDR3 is TGCGCCAGCAGACGGGGCACAGATACGCAGTATTTT. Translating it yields CASRRGTDTQYF.

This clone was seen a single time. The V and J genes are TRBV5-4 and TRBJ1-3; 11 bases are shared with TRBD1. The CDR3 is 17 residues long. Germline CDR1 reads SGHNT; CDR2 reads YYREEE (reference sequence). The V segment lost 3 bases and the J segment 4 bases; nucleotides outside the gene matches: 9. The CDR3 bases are TGTGCCAGCAGCTCTGGACAGGGGGCAACTTTAGGAAACACCATATATTTT. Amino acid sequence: CASSSGQGATLGNTIYF.

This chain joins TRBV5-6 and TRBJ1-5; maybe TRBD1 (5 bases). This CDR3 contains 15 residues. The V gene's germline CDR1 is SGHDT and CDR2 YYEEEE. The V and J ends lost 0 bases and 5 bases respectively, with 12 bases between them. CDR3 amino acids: CASSLVSRGDQPQHF. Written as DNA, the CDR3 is TGTGCCAGCAGCTTGGTTTCCCGGGGGGATCAGCCCCAGCATTTT.

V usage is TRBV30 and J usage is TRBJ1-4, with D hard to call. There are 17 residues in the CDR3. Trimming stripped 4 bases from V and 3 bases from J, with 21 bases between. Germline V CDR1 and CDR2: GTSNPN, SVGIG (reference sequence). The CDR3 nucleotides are TGTGCCTGGACTAAGAAGGACCCTTTTCTGCCTAATGAAAAACTGTTTTTT. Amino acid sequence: CAWTKKDPFLPNEKLFF. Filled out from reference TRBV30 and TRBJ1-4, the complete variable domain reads SQTIHQWPATLVQPVGSPLSLECTVEGTSNPNLYWYRQAAGRGLQLLFYSVGIGQISSEVPQNLSASRPQDRQFILSSKKLLLSDSGFYLCAWTKKDPFLPNEKLFFGSGTQLSVL.

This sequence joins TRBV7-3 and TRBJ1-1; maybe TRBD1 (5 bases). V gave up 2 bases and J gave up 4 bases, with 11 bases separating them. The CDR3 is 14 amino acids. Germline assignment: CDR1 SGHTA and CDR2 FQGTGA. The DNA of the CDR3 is TGTGCCAGCAGCTTATCAGGGATGGGCACTGAAGCTTTCTTT. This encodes CASSLSGMGTEAFF.